The 2 T cell receptor beta chains reported below all come from one sample, sequenced in a study of identical twins. Each CDR3 protein gets one entry after TCRdb re-called the 5' RACE reads with MiXCR. Counted here are hundreds of thousands of distinct CDR3 sequences, 24% occurring once; the ten biggest clones make up just under 3%. A further study also used this sample, focusing on T cells expressing NK-cell markers.

What was sequenced was CD4+ T cells sorted from blood. These receptors came from a woman between 18 and 30 years old in good health.

This clonotype was found a few times. The chain couples TRBV20-1 to TRBJ1-1; D gene uncertain. Trimming cost V 6 bases and J 1 base, with 6 bases left between them. Germline values: CDR1 DFQATT, CDR2 SNEGSKA (reference sequence). There are 11 residues in the CDR3. DNA for the CDR3: TGCAGTGCCCTGGGGAACACTGAAGCTTTCTTT. This gives the protein CSALGNTEAFF.

This clonotype was seen more than once but under ten times. The chain couples TRBV7-8 to TRBJ2-5; TRBD1 might be the D (5 bases). Germline V gene data show CDR1 as SGHVS and CDR2 as FQNEAQ. Trimming pared 2 bases from V and 2 bases from J, leaving 21 bases between. This CDR3 is built from 18 residues. DNA of the CDR3: TGTGCCAGCAGCTTATGGGGCACGGTAGCAGGCCCACAAGAGACCCAGTACTTC. Translation: CASSLWGTVAGPQETQYF.